This T cell receptor (beta chain) is drawn from a study of T cell responses to AZD1222 COVID-19 vaccine. Assay: immunoSEQ multiplex PCR; the TCRdb copy retains only in-frame clones and omits some. The top ten hold 1.3% of the sample, which has about 82,000 clones, 83% seen once. Study findings and constraints: The study identified only a handful of AZD1222 recipients as seropositive at baseline.

About this clone itself: Its antigen is currently unknown.

From germline, CDR1 is MNHEY and CDR2 SVGEGT. The CDR3 runs 14 residues. Trimming stripped 3 bases from V and 1 base from J, with 9 bases between. Sequenced here: peripheral blood, sampled 28 days after the second AZD1222 dose. This chain connects TRBV6-2 or TRBV6-3 to TRBJ1-1; D not certain. This clonotype was sampled from an adult who received the AZD1222 COVID-19 vaccine. The CDR3 DNA sequence: TGTGCCAGCAGTTATGCCCAGAAGAACACTGAAGCTTTCTTT. Translating gives CASSYAQKNTEAFF.